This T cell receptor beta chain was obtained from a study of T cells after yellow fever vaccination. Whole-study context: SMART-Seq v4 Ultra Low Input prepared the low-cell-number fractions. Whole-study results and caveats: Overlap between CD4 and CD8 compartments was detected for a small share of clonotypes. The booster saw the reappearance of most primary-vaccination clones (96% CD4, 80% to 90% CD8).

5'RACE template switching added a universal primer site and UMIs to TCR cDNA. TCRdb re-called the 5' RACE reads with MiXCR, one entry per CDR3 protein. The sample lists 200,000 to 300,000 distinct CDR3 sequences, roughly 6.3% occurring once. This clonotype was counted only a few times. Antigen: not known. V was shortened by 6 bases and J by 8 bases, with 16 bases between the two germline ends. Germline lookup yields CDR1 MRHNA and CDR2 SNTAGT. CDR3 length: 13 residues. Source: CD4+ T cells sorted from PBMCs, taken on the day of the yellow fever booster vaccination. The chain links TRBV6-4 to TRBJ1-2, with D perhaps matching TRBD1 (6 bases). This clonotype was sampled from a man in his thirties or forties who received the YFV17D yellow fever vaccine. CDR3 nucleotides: TGTGCCAGCAGAGAACAGGGCTCTGGAGGCTACACCTTC. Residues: CASREQGSGGYTF.